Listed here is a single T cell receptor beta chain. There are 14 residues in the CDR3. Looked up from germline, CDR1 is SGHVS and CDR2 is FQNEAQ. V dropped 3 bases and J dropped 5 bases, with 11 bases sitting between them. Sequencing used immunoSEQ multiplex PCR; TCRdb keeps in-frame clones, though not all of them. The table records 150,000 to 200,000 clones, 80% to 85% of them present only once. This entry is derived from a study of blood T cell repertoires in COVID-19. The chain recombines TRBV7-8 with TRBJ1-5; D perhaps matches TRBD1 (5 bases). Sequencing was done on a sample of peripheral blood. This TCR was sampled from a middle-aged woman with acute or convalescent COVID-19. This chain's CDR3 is CASSLWGVDQPQHF. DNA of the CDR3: TGTGCCAGCAGCTTGTGGGGCGTGGATCAGCCCCAGCATTTT. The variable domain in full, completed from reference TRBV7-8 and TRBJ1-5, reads GAGVSQSPRYKVAKRGQDVALRCDPISGHVSLFWYQQALGQGPEFLTYFQNEAQLDKSGLPSDRFFAERPEGSVSTLKIQRTQQEDSAVYLCASSLWGVDQPQHFGDGTRLSIL.